This TCR beta chain originates from a study of blood T cell repertoires in COVID-19. Study-level information: Donors in the United States, Italy and Spain gave samples during acute or convalescent COVID-19.

Original data processing: Reference gene primer amplification gave estimated nucleated cell counts. Clones were read by immunoSEQ multiplex PCR, and TCRdb kept only the in-frame ones, dropping some. V and J calls and clone size are as listed in that table; D and trimming were resolved from the DNA. The data contain more than 120,000 clones, 87% of them singletons. Per the germline V gene, CDR1 is KGHSH and CDR2 is LQKENI. J was trimmed by 7 bases and V by 4 bases; bases with no gene match: 5. The CDR3 has 15 residues. The chain couples TRBV18 to TRBJ1-6, with 9 bases identical to TRBD1. This TCR came from a woman in her 50s with active or convalescent COVID-19. Sequencing was performed on peripheral blood. The CDR3 bases are TGTGCCAGCTCACAAACCGGGACAGGGAATTCACCCCTCCACTTT. As protein: CASSQTGTGNSPLHF.